These T cell receptor beta chains were read from a single sample in a study of neoadjuvant anti-PD-1 for oral cavity cancer. Clones were sequenced by immunoSEQ multiplex PCR, and TCRdb holds only the in-frame ones, with some missing. Of 24,000 or so clones listed, about 26% are singletons. The material sequenced was tumor tissue, taken after nivolumab (anti-PD-1) treatment. These receptors were collected from a person aged 35-80 years with oral cavity squamous cell carcinoma. The conserved cysteine and the conserved F or W are not part of the CDR3 here.

TRBV9,ASSVTGGREEKLF
TRBV19,ASSPGQLQETQY
TRBV19,ASSIGRGQGANEQF
TRBV4-1,ASSQEGFSTRGANVLT
TRBV19,ASSWGPRTYEQY
TRBV27,ASRLGTGEGYGYT
TRBV7-9,ASSLVRQGNYGYT
TRBV13,ASSRPIGQGANYEQY
TRBV20-1,STGKEQF
TRBV7-6,ASSFGGAGTEAF
TRBV4-1,ASSQAEYAEQY
TRBV27,ASRGTGDYGYT
TRBV28,ASSLIGAGGASQPQH
TRBV7-2,ASSSSPLASLYEQY
TRBV4-1,ASSPQDMNYGYT
TRBV6-5,ASSYDGFSGNTIY
TRBV7-3,ASSPRGAMNTEAF
TRBV19,ASSITGVDGYT
TRBV5-1,ASSSGTGPYEQY
TRBV29-1,RIETGVPNEQF
TRBV27,ASTKWAGADYGYT
TRBV11-2,ASSLWGVGNTIY
TRBV9,ASSVGSGSTDTQY
TRBV25-1,ASSDLARTYEQY
TRBV2,ASSSQGSNEKLF
TRBV5-1,ASSLALGQGAAGTQY
TRBV9,ASSVEGSSGNTIY
TRBV2,ASSASGTANSPLH
TRBV7-9,ASSHQNTEAF
TRBV30,AWSVSPNTEAF
TRBV20-1,SAREAVEQF
TRBV21-1,ASRDLTGRTEAF
TRBV5-4,ASSMNGVGYT
TRBV5-6,ASSLRGSYEQY
TRBV10-1,ASSGQANEQF
TRBV11-2,ASSPHSNYGYT
TRBV9,ASSVASGAGETQY
TRBV28,ASRRQGAGGYT
TRBV29-1,SLKKPGQGIALTDTQY
TRBV30,AWSVLLGETQY